This TCR beta chain was obtained from a study of cytomegalovirus exposure and HLA in healthy donors. Overall study context: T cells numbering around 180 million yielded some 100 million unique TCR beta sequences in an earlier analysis. General study findings and limits: Indistinguishable V segments such as TRBV6-2 and TRBV6-3 were excluded. For most TCR beta V segments, an earlier analysis put the productive rate at about 90% or about 30% of the time. Some TCR beta chains (about 180 of them) were listed as cytomegalovirus-associated.

With 60 Vbeta and 13 Jbeta primers, the PCR was carried out. Repertoires were generated with immunoSEQ multiplex PCR, while TCRdb's copy carries only in-frame clones and drops some. The sample includes about 92,000 clones, under 80% of them seen just once. Looked up from germline, CDR1 is SEHNR and CDR2 is FQNEAQ (reference sequence). The CDR3 covers 15 residues. With V trimmed by 5 bases and J by 2 bases, 5 bases remained unmatched. As to this clone: The antigen is unknown. The sample contains more than one DNA sequence encoding this CDR3.

This sequence joins TRBV7-9 and TRBJ1-2, with 10 positions matching TRBD1. Sequencing was carried out using PBMCs. The sequence came from a man aged 45 to 65 in good health and CMV-seropositive. CDR3 DNA sequence: TGTGCCAGCAGCCCACGGACAGGGGGAAACTATGGCTACACCTTC. Translated, it gives CASSPRTGGNYGYTF.